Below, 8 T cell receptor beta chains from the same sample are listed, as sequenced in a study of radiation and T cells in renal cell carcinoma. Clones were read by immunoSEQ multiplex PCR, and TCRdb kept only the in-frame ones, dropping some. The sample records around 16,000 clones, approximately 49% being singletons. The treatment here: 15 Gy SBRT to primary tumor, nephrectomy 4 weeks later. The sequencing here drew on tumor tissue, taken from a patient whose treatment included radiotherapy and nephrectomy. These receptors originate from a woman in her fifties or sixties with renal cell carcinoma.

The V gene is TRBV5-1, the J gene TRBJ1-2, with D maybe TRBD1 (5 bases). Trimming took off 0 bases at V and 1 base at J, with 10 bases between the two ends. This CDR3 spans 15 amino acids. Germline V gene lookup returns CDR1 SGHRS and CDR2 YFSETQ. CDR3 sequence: CASSLEGRGNYGYTF. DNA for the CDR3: TGCGCCAGCAGCTTGGAGGGGAGGGGTAACTATGGCTACACCTTC.

CDR3 nucleotide sequence: TGTGCCAGCAGCTTGGAGACAGGGGACTATGGCTACACCTTC. Amino acids: CASSLETGDYGYTF. V gene TRBV5-6 combines with J gene TRBJ1-2; 8 bases are shared with TRBD1. V shed 0 bases, J shed 3 bases, and the junction held 1 base outside the gene matches. Looked up from germline, CDR1 is SGHDT and CDR2 is YYEEEE. The CDR3 is made up of 14 amino acids.

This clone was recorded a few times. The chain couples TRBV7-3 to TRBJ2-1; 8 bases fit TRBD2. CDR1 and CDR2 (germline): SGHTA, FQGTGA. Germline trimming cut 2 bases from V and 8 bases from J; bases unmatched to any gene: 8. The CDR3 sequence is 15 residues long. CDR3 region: CASSLALAGAHEQFF. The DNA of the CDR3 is TGTGCCAGCAGCTTAGCTCTAGCGGGCGCCCATGAGCAGTTCTTC.

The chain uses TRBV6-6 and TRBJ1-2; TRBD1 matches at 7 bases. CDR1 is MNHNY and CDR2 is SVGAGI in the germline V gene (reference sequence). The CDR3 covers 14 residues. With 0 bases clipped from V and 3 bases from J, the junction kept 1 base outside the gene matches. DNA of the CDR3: TGTGCCAGCAGTTACTCCGACAGGGACTATGGCTACACCTTC. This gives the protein CASSYSDRDYGYTF.

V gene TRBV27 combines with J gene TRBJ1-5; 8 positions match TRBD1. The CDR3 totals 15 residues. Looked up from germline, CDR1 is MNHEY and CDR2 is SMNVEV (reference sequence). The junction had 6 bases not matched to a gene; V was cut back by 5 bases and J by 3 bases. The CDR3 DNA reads TGTGCCAGCAGTGGTTCGACAGGGGCCAATCAGCCCCAGCATTTT. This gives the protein CASSGSTGANQPQHF.

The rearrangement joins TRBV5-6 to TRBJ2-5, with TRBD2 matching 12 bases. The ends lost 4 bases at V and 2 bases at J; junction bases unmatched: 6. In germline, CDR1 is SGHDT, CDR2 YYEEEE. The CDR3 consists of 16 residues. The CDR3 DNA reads TGTGCCAGCAGCGTCCTACTAGCGGGGGGACAAGAGACCCAGTACTTC. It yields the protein CASSVLLAGGQETQYF.

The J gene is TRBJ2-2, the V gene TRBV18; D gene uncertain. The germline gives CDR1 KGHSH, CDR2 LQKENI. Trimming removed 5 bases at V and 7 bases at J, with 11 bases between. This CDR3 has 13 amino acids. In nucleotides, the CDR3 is TGTGCCAGCTCAGGTCAGCGAAGCGGGGAGCTGTTTTTT. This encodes CASSGQRSGELFF. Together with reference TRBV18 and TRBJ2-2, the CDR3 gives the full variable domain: NAGVMQNPRHLVRRRGQEARLRCSPMKGHSHVYWYRQLPEEGLKFMVYLQKENIIDESGMPKERFSAEFPKEGPSILRIQQVVRGDSAAYFCASSGQRSGELFFGEGSRLTVL.

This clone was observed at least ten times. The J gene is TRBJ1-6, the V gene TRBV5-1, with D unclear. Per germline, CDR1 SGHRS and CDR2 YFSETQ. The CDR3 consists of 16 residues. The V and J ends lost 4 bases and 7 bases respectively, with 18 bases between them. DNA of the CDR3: TGCGCCAGCAGCCCCCACCGGTTGACGGAAAATTCACCCCTCCACTTT. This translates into CASSPHRLTENSPLHF.